This is a list of T cell receptor beta chains from one sample in a study of blood T cells in healthy people across ages. Via MiXCR, TCRdb re-called the 5' RACE reads, giving one row per CDR3 protein. The table records just under 900,000 distinct CDR3 sequences, more than 25% of them present only once. The sample was blood. These receptors were collected from a woman older than 75 in good health. CDR3s include the opening cysteine and the closing phenylalanine or tryptophan. D genes are given only for firm matches. Clone size, where shown, is once, few, many, or a class for clones that have expanded.

d_call,clone_size,j_call,v_call,cdr3_nt,cdr3_aa
.,many,TRBJ1-2,TRBV7-2,TGTGCCAGCAGCTTCTTCGGGGACTATGGCTACACCTTC,CASSFFGDYGYTF
TRBD1,.,TRBJ1-2,TRBV7-8,TGTGCCAGCAGCTCATCAACAGGGGCCCCCTATGGCTACACCTTC,CASSSSTGAPYGYTF
TRBD2,.,TRBJ2-1,TRBV6-2/TRBV6-3,TGTGCCAGCACTGGGGGACTAGCGGGAAGTACCTACAATGAGCAGTTCTTC,CASTGGLAGSTYNEQFF
TRBD2,.,TRBJ2-5,TRBV5-1,TGCGCCAGCAGCACACGACTAGCCCCAAGGCAAGAGACCCAGTACTTC,CASSTRLAPRQETQYF
.,few,TRBJ2-4,TRBV6-2/TRBV6-3,TGTGCCAGCAGTTACCGGGGAGGGGGCTATCAACTAGCCAAAAACATTCAGTACTTC,CASSYRGGGYQLAKNIQYF
.,many,TRBJ1-2,TRBV7-9,TGTGCCAGCAGCTTAGAGGCGGGAGGGGCTGGCTACACCTTC,CASSLEAGGAGYTF
TRBD1,many,TRBJ2-3,TRBV14,TGTGCCAGCAGCCAAGGCCCCCCCGGGACAGGGGATTCAGATACGCAGTATTTT,CASSQGPPGTGDSDTQYF
.,.,TRBJ1-2,TRBV30,TGTGCCTGGACTCCCGGCGGGAGCGGCTACACCTTC,CAWTPGGSGYTF
.,few,TRBJ1-4,TRBV7-2,TGTGCCAGCAGCTTAGGGGACACAGATGAAAAACTGTTTTTT,CASSLGDTDEKLFF
.,.,TRBJ2-7,TRBV14,TGTGCCAGCAGCCATGGGACTGGGTCCTACAATGAGCAGTACTTC,CASSHGTGSYNEQYF
.,.,TRBJ2-7,TRBV20-1,TGCAGTGCTAGAGATCGGTCGAGGAGCTACGAGAAGTACTTC,CSARDRSRSYEKYF
.,few,TRBJ2-1,TRBV6-5,TGTGCCAGCAGTTACTCGAGATATAACTGGCAGAAGGGGTTCTTC,CASSYSRYNWQKGFF
TRBD1,many,TRBJ1-2,TRBV7-2,TGTGCCAGCAGCGACCAGACAGGGGGCATATATGGCTACACCTTC,CASSDQTGGIYGYTF
TRBD1,.,TRBJ2-7,TRBV5-1,TGCGCCAGCACCCCGGACAGGGGGTCCCACGAGCAGTACTTC,CASTPDRGSHEQYF
TRBD1,few,TRBJ1-3,TRBV12-3/TRBV12-4,TGTGCCAGCAGTTTCACTACAACCGGGACAGGGCGGTCTGGAAACACCATATATTTT,CASSFTTTGTGRSGNTIYF
.,once,TRBJ2-7,TRBV6-5,TGTGCCACTCAGAGACAGGAAGTTACATACGAGCAGTACTTC,CATQRQEVTYEQYF
.,few,TRBJ1-4,TRBV6-2/TRBV6-3,TGTGCCAGCAGTCGGGGAAGCAATTCAGCAACTAATGAAAAACTGTTTTTT,CASSRGSNSATNEKLFF
.,.,TRBJ2-3,TRBV11-2,TGTGCCAGCAGCCGTCGAGGAGCGGCAGAGAGCACAGATACGCAGTATTTT,CASSRRGAAESTDTQYF
.,many,TRBJ1-2,TRBV4-3,TGCGCCAGCAGCCAAGATTTCAGGGACTATGGCTACACCTTC,CASSQDFRDYGYTF
TRBD1,few,TRBJ2-7,TRBV27,TGTGCCAGTTCCGGGACAGGGGGCTATGAGCAGTACTTC,CASSGTGGYEQYF
.,many,TRBJ2-1,TRBV7-2,TGTGCCAGCAGCATACAGGGTGGTGAGCAGTTCTTC,CASSIQGGEQFF
.,.,TRBJ1-1,TRBV9,TGTGCCAGCAGCCCACATTTTGACAACACGGCTTTCTTT,CASSPHFDNTAFF
.,many,TRBJ1-2,TRBV20-1,TGCAGTGCTAGTTTAGGTGGCTACACCTTC,CSASLGGYTF
TRBD2,few,TRBJ2-3,TRBV3-1,TGTGCCAGCAGCCAGAGTTCACTAGCGGTAGATACGCAGTATTTT,CASSQSSLAVDTQYF
.,many,TRBJ2-7,TRBV7-2,TGTGCCAGCAGCTTAGACGCGGCCCCGGGGCCCTACGAGCAGTACTTC,CASSLDAAPGPYEQYF
TRBD2,.,TRBJ2-7,TRBV11-2,TGTGCCAGCAGCTCAGGACTAGTCGGAGGCTACGAGCAGTACTTC,CASSSGLVGGYEQYF
.,many,TRBJ2-3,TRBV20-1,TGCAGTGCTAGCGCTCCTCCCACAGATACGCAGTATTTT,CSASAPPTDTQYF
TRBD1,few,TRBJ2-1,TRBV19,TGTGCCAGTACCGGGACAGGGGTGGATGAGCAGTTCTTC,CASTGTGVDEQFF
.,.,TRBJ2-7,TRBV2,TGTGCCAGCAGTGAAACGCAGGGGACCTACGAGCAGTACTTC,CASSETQGTYEQYF
TRBD2,.,TRBJ2-6,TRBV6-2/TRBV6-3,TGTGCCAGCAGCCCCCTCCCGGGACTAGCACCCTCTGGGGCCAACGTCCTGACTTTC,CASSPLPGLAPSGANVLTF
.,.,TRBJ1-2,TRBV9,TGTGCCAGCAGCGTCCTAGGGTTTAATGGCTACACCTTC,CASSVLGFNGYTF
TRBD2,.,TRBJ2-1,TRBV11-2,TGTGCCAGCAGTCAGGGACTAGGACAAGAGACCCAGTTCTTC,CASSQGLGQETQFF
.,once,TRBJ2-5,TRBV10-3,TGTGCCATCAGTGACAGGGGTAGCCAAGAGACCCAGTACTTC,CAISDRGSQETQYF
.,.,TRBJ2-4,TRBV11-2,TGTGCCAGCAGCTTAAGTATAGCCAAAAACATTCAGTACTTC,CASSLSIAKNIQYF
.,many,TRBJ1-6,TRBV12-3/TRBV12-4,TGTGCCAGCAGTTTAGCGGTTTCTTCACCCCTCCACTTT,CASSLAVSSPLHF
.,few,TRBJ1-1,TRBV29-1,TGCAGCGTTAGGATTGAGGGACGAAAGGCTTTCTTT,CSVRIEGRKAFF
.,many,TRBJ2-7,TRBV6-2/TRBV6-3,TGTGCCAGCAGTTACCCGGCCAGGAAAAACGAGCAGTACTTC,CASSYPARKNEQYF
.,.,TRBJ2-2,TRBV6-2/TRBV6-3,TGTGCCAGCAGTCAGGGTCCTCGCAGTATCCTGCCGAACACCGGGGAGCTGTTTTTT,CASSQGPRSILPNTGELFF
TRBD1,many,TRBJ1-2,TRBV12-3/TRBV12-4,TGTGCCAGCGGCAGGACAGGGGGAATCTATGGCTACACCTTC,CASGRTGGIYGYTF
TRBD1,.,TRBJ1-2,TRBV7-2,TGTGCCAGCAGCTTAGGAAGGACCGGGACAGGGGGTAAAGCTAACTATGGCTACACCTTC,CASSLGRTGTGGKANYGYTF
TRBD1,.,TRBJ2-3,TRBV3-1,TGTGCCATCTCGTGGACAGGGGCTAGCACAGATACGCAGTATTTT,CAISWTGASTDTQYF
TRBD2,many,TRBJ2-1,TRBV4-3,TGCGCCAGCAGCTTCCGGGAGGACAATGAGCAGTTCTTC,CASSFREDNEQFF
.,many,TRBJ2-6,TRBV3-1,TGTGCCAGCAGCCCGTTGAGGGGGGCTGGGGCCAACGTCCTGACTTTC,CASSPLRGAGANVLTF
.,.,TRBJ2-1,TRBV6-5,TGTGCCAGCAGTTACGGGACGGGGGAAGAGACCCGGTTCTTC,CASSYGTGEETRFF